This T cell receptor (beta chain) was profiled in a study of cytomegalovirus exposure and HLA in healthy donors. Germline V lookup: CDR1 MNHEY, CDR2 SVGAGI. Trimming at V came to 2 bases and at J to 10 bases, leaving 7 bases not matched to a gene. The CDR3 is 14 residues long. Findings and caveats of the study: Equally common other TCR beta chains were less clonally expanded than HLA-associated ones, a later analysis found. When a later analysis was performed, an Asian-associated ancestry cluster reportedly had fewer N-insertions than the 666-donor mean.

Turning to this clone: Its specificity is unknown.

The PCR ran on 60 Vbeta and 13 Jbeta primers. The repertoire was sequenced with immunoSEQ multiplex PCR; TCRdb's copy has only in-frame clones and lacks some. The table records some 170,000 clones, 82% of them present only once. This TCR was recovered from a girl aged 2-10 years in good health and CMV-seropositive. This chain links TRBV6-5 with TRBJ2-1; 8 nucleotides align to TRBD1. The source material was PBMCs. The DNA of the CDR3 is TGTGCCAGCAGTTACACAGGGGGGCCCCGGGAGCAGTTCTTC. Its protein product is CASSYTGGPREQFF.